This record covers a single TCR beta chain. The sample belongs to a study of blood T cell repertoires in COVID-19. Turning to the study itself: The analysed material was cDNA or gDNA that came from T cells, B-cell-depleted T cells, or PBMCs.

The V gene lost 0 bases and the J gene lost 3 bases, with 9 bases spanning the gap. The CDR3 totals 15 residues. CDR1 and CDR2 from the germline V gene are LNHNV and YYDKDF (reference sequence). Sequenced by immunoSEQ multiplex PCR; TCRdb stores in-frame clones only, minus some. The repertoire consists of about 320,000 clones, with 70% to 90% occurring once and the leading ten covering roughly a tenth. Those enrolled, adults aged roughly 18 to 95 years, came from under 25 US areas. Cohorts were assigned according to the clinical history that participants reported. Recovery meant two consecutive negative NP/OP PCR tests, professional clearance, or resolved symptoms.

The TCR originated in a woman aged 18-29 years who had recovered from COVID-19. V gene TRBV15 combines with J gene TRBJ1-5, with D perhaps matching TRBD1 (5 bases). Specimen: PBMCs or T cells enriched from blood (not recorded which). For the CDR3, the DNA is TGTGCCACCAGCAGAGATATGACAGACAATCAGCCCCAGCATTTT. Its translation is CATSRDMTDNQPQHF.